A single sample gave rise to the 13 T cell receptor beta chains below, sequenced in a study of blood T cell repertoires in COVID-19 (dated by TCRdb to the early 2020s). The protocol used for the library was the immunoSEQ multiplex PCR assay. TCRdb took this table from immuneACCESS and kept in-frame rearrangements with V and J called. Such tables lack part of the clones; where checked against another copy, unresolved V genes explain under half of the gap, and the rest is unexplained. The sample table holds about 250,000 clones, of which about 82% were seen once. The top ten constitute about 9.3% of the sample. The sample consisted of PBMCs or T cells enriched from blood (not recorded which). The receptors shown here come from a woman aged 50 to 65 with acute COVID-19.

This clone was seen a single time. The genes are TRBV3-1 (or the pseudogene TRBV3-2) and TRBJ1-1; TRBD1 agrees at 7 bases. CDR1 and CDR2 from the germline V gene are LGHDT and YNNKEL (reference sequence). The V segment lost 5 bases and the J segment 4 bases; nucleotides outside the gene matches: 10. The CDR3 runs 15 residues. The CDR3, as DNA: TGTGCCAGCAGCGGACGACAGGGCGGAGGCACTGAAGCTTTCTTT. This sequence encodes CASSGRQGGGTEAFF.

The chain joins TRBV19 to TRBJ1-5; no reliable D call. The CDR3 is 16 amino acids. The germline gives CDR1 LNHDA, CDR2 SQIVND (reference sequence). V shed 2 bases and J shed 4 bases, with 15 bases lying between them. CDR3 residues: CASSIRALRSNQPQHF. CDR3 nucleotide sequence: TGTGCCAGTAGTATACGAGCACTTCGTAGTAATCAGCCCCAGCATTTT.

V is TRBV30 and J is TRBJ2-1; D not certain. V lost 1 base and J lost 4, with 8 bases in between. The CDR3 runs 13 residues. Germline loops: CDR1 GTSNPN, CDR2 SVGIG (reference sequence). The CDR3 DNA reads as TGTGCCTGGAGTGATAATCAGTACAATGAGCAGTTCTTC. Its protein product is CAWSDNQYNEQFF.

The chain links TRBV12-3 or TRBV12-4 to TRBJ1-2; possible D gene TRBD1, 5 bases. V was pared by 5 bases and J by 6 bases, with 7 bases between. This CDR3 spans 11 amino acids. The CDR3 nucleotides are TGTGCCAGCAGTAGGGGTGATGGCTACACCTTC. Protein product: CASSRGDGYTF.

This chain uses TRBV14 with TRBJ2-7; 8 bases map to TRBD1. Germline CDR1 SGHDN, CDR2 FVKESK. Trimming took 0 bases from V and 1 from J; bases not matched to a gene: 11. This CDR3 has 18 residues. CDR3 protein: CASSQDLRGQAASYEQYF. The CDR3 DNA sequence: TGTGCCAGCAGCCAAGATCTGAGGGGACAGGCGGCGTCCTACGAGCAGTACTTC.

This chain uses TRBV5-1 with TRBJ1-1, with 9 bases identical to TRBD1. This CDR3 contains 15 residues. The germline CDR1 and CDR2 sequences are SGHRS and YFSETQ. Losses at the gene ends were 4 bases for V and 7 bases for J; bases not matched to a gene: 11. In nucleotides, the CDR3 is TGCGCCAGCAGCAGCTCAACAGGGGGCAGGGGTGAAGCTTTCTTT. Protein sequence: CASSSSTGGRGEAFF.

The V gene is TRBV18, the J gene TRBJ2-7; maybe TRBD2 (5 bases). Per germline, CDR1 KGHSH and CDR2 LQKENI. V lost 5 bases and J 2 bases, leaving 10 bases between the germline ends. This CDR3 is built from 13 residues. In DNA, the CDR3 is TGTGCCAGCTCATTGGACGGGACCTACGAGCAGTACTTC. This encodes CASSLDGTYEQYF.

In DNA form, the CDR3 reads TGTGCCAGCAGCGCTCTCGGGACAGCTCAAGAGACCCAGTACTTC. Encoded protein: CASSALGTAQETQYF. The chain has TRBV9 and TRBJ2-5, with 7 nucleotides matching TRBD1. V gave up 3 bases and J gave up 2 bases; unmatched junction bases: 7. The CDR3 consists of 15 residues. CDR1 is SGDLS and CDR2 is YYNGEE in the germline V gene.

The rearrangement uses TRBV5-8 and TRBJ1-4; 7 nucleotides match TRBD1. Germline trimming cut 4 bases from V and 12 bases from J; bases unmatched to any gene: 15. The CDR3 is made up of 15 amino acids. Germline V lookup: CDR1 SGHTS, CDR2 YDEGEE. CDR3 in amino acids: CASSDVDRPSEELFF. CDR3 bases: TGTGCCAGCAGCGACGTGGACAGGCCCTCGGAGGAACTGTTTTTT. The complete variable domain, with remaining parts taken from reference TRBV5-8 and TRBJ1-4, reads EAGVTQSPTHLIKTRGQQATLRCSPISGHTSVYWYQQALGLGLQFLLWYDEGEERNRGNFPPRFSGRQFPNYSSELNVNALELEDSALYLCASSDVDRPSEELFFGSGTQLSVL.

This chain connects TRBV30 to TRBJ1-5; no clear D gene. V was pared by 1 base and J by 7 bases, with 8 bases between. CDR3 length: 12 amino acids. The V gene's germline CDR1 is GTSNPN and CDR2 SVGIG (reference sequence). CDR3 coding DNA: TGTGCCTGGAGTGACGGGAAGCAGCCCCAGCATTTT. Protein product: CAWSDGKQPQHF.

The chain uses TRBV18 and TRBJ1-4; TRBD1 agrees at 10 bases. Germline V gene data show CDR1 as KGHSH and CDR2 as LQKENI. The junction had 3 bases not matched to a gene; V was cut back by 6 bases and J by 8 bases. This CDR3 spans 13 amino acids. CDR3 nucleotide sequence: TGTGCCAGCTCGGAGACAGGGGGCGAAAAACTGTTTTTT. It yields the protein CASSETGGEKLFF.

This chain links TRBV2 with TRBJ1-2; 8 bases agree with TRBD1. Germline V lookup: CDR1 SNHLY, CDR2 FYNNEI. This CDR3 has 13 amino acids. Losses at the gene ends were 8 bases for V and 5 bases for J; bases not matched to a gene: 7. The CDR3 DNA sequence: TGTGCCAGCGGTCAGGACAGGGATTATGGCTACACCTTC. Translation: CASGQDRDYGYTF.

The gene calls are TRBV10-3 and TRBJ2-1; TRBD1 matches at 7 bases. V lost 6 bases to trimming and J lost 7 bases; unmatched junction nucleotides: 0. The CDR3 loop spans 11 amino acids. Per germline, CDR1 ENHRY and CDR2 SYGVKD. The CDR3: CAIRGQNEQFF. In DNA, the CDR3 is TGTGCCATCAGGGGACAGAATGAGCAGTTCTTC.